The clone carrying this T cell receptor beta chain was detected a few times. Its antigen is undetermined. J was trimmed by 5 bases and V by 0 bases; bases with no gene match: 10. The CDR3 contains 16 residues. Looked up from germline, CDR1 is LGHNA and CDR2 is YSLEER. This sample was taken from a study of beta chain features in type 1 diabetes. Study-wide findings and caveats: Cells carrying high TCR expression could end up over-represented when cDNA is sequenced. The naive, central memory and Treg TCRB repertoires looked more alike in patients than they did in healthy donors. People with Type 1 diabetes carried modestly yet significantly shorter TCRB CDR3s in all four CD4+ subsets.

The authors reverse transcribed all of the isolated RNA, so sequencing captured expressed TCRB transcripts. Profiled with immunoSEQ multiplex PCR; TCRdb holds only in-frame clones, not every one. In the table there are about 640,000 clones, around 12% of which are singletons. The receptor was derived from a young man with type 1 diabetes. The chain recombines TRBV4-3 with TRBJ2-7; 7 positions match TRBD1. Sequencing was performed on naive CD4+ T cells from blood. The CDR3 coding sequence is TGCGCCAGCAGCCAAGATGTCAGGGGGTTCGGCGACGAGCAGTACTTC. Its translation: CASSQDVRGFGDEQYF.